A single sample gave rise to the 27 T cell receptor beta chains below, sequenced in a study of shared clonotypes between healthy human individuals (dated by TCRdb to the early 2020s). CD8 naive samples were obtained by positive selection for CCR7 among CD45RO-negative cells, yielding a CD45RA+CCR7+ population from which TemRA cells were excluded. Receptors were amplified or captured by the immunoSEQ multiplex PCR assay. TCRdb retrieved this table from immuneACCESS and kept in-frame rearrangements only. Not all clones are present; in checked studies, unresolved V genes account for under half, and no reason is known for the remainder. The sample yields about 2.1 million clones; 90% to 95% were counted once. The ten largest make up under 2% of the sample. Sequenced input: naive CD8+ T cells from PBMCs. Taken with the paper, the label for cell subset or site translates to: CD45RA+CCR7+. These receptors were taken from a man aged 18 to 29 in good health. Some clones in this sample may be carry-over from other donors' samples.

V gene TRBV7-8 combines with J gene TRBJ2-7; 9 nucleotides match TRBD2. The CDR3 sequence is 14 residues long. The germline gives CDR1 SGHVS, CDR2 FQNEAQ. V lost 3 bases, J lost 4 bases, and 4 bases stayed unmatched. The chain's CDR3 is CASSFRGLAYEQYF. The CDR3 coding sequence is TGTGCCAGCAGCTTCAGGGGACTAGCTTACGAGCAGTACTTC.

This CDR3 reads CASSPQGRATNEKLFF. The CDR3 DNA reads TGTGCCAGCAGCCCTCAGGGTAGGGCAACTAATGAAAAACTGTTTTTT. The rearrangement joins TRBV7-9 to TRBJ1-4; a possible D gene is TRBD1 (5 bases). The length of the CDR3 is 16 residues. Trimming removed 5 bases from V and 0 bases from J, with 13 bases in between. Germline V lookup: CDR1 SEHNR, CDR2 FQNEAQ (reference sequence). The entire variable domain, with the rest obtained from reference TRBV7-9 and TRBJ1-4, is as follows: DTGVSQNPRHKITKRGQNVTFRCDPISEHNRLYWYRQTLGQGPEFLTYFQNEAQLEKSRLLSDRFSAERPKGSFSTLEIQRTEQGDSAMYLCASSPQGRATNEKLFFGSGTQLSVL.

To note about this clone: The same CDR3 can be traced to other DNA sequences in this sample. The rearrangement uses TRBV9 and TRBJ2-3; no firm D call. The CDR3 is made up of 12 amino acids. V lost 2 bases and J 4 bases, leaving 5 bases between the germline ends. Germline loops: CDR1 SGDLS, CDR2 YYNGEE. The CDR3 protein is CASSVVADTQYF. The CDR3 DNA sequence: TGTGCCAGCAGCGTCGTCGCAGATACGCAGTATTTT.

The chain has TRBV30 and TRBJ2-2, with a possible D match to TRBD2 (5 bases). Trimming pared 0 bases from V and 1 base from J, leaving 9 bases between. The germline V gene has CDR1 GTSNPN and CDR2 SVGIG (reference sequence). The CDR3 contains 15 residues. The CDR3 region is CAWSVGGWNTGELFF. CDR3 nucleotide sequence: TGTGCCTGGAGTGTAGGAGGATGGAACACCGGGGAGCTGTTTTTT. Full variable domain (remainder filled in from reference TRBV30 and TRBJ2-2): SQTIHQWPATLVQPVGSPLSLECTVEGTSNPNLYWYRQAAGRGLQLLFYSVGIGQISSEVPQNLSASRPQDRQFILSSKKLLLSDSGFYLCAWSVGGWNTGELFFGEGSRLTVL.

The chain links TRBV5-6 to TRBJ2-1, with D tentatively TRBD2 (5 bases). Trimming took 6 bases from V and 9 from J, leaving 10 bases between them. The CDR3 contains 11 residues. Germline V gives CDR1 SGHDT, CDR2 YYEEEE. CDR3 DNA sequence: TGTGCCAGCACCGACGGGGTTGAGCAGTTCTTC. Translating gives CASTDGVEQFF.

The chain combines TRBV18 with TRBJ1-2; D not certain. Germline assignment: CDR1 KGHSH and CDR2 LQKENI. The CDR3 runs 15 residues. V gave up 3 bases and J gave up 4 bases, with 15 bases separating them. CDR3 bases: TGTGCCAGCTCACCGGGTAGAGAGGCAGGCTATGGCTACACCTTC. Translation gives CASSPGREAGYGYTF. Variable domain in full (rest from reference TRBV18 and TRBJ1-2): NAGVMQNPRHLVRRRGQEARLRCSPMKGHSHVYWYRQLPEEGLKFMVYLQKENIIDESGMPKERFSAEFPKEGPSILRIQQVVRGDSAAYFCASSPGREAGYGYTFGSGTRLTVV.

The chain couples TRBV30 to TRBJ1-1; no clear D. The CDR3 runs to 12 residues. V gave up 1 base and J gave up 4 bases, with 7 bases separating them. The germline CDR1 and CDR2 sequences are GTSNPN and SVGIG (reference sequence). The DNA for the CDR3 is TGTGCCTGGAGTGGACTAAGCACTGAAGCTTTCTTT. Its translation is CAWSGLSTEAFF. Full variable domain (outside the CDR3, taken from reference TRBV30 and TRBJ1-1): SQTIHQWPATLVQPVGSPLSLECTVEGTSNPNLYWYRQAAGRGLQLLFYSVGIGQISSEVPQNLSASRPQDRQFILSSKKLLLSDSGFYLCAWSGLSTEAFFGQGTRLTVV.

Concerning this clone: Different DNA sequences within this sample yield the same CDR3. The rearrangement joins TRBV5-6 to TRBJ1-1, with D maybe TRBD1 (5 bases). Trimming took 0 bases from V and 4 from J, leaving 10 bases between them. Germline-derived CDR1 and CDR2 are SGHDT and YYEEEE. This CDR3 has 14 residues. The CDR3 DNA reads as TGTGCCAGCAGCTTGGCTGGGGGGAGCACTGAAGCTTTCTTT. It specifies CASSLAGGSTEAFF.

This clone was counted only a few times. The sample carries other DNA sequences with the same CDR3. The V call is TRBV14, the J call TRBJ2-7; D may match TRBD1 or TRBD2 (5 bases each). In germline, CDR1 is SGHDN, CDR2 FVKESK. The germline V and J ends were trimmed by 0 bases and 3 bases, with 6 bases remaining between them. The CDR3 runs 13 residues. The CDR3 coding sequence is TGTGCCAGCAGCCAAGATGGGGGCTACGAGCAGTACTTC. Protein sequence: CASSQDGGYEQYF.

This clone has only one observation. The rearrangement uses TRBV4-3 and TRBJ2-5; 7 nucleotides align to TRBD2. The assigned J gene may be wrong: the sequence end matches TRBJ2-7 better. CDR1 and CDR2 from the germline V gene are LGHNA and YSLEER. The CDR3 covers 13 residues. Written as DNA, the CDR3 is TGCGCCAGCAGCCAAGTACTAGCGCTCGAGCAGTACTTC. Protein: CASSQVLALEQYF.

The CDR3 nucleotides are TGTGCCAGCAGCCTGAGGCCGCAGTTCTCCTACGAGCAGTACTTC. This sequence encodes CASSLRPQFSYEQYF. V and J are TRBV7-6 and TRBJ2-7; the D is unclear. The CDR3 loop spans 15 amino acids. V dropped 5 bases and J dropped 0 bases, with 14 bases sitting between them. Germline V gene lookup returns CDR1 SGHVS and CDR2 FNYEAQ.

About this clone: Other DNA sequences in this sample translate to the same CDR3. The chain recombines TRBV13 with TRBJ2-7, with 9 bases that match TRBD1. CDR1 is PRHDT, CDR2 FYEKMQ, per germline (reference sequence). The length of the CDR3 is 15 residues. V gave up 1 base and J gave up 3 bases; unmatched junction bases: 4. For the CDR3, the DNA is TGTGCCAGCAGCTTAGTGGGGACAGGGTACTACGAGCAGTACTTC. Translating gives CASSLVGTGYYEQYF. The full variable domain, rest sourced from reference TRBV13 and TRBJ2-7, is AAGVIQSPRHLIKEKRETATLKCYPIPRHDTVYWYQQGPGQDPQFLISFYEKMQSDKGSIPDRFSAQQFSDYHSELNMSSLELGDSALYFCASSLVGTGYYEQYFGPGTRLTVT.

DNA of the CDR3: TGTGCCATACGGGACAGCCCGTACTACGAGCAGTACTTC. It is translated as CAIRDSPYYEQYF. The J gene is TRBJ2-7, the V gene TRBV6-6; 7 positions match TRBD1. CDR3 length: 13 amino acids. Germline lookup yields CDR1 MNHNY and CDR2 SVGAGI (reference sequence). Unmatched junction bases numbered 9, after V lost 10 bases and J lost 3 bases.

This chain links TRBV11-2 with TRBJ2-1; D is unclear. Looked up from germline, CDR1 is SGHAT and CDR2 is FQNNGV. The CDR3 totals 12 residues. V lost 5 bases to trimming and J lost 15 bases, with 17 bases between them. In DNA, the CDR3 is TGTGCCAGCAGCGTTGAGGCCCTCAATCTGTTCTTC. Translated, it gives CASSVEALNLFF.

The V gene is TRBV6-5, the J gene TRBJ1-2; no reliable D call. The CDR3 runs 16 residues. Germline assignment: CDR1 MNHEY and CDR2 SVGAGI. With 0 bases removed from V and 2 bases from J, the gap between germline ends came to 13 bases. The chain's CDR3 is CASSYSKSWGNYGYTF. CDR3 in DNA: TGTGCCAGCAGTTACTCGAAATCCTGGGGAAACTATGGCTACACCTTC.

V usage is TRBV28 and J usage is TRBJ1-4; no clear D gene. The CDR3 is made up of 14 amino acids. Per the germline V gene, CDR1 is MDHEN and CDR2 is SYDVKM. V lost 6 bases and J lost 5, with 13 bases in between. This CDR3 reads CASSPTDYNEKLFF. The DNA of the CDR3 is TGTGCCAGCAGCCCCACTGACTACAATGAAAAACTGTTTTTT.

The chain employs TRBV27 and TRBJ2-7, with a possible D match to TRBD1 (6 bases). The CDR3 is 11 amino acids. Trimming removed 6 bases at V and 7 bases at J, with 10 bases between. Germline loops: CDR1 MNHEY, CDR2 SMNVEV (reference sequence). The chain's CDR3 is CASSQGWEQYF. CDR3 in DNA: TGTGCCAGCAGCCAGGGGTGGGAGCAGTACTTC.

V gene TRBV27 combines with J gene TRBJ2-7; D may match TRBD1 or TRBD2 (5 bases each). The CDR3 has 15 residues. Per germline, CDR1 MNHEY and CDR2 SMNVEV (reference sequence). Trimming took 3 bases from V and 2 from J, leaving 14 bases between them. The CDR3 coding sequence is TGTGCCAGCAGTTTGGCCGGGACCAGGACCTACGAGCAGTACTTC. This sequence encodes CASSLAGTRTYEQYF.

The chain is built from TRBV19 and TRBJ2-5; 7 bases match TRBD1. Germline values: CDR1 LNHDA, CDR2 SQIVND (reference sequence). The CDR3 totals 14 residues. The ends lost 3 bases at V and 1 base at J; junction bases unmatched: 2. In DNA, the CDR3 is TGTGCCAGTAGTATGAGGGACAGCCAAGAGACCCAGTACTTC. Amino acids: CASSMRDSQETQYF. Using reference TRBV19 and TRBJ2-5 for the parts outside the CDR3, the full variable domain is DGGITQSPKYLFRKEGQNVTLSCEQNLNHDAMYWYRQDPGQGLRLIYYSQIVNDFQKGDIAEGYSVSREKKESFPLTVTSAQKNPTAFYLCASSMRDSQETQYFGPGTRLLVL.

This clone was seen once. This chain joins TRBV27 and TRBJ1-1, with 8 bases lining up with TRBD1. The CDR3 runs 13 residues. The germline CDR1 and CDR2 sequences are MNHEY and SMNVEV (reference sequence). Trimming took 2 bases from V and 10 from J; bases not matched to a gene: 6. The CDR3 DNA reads TGTGCCAGCAGTTTAGGACAGGGACGACGAGCTTTCTTT. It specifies CASSLGQGRRAFF.

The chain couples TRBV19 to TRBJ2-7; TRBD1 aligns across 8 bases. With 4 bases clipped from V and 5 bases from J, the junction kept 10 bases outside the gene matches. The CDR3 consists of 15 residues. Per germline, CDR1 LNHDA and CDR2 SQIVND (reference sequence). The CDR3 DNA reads TGTGCCAGTAGTACCCGGGACAGGTTGGGGGACGAGCAGTACTTC. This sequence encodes CASSTRDRLGDEQYF.

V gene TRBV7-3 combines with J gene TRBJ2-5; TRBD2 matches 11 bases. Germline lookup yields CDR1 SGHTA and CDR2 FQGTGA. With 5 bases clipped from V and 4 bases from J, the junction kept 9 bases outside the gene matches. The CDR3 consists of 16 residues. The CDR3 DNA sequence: TGTGCCAGCAGCACCAGGGGACTAGCGGATGGAGAGACCCAGTACTTC. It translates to CASSTRGLADGETQYF.

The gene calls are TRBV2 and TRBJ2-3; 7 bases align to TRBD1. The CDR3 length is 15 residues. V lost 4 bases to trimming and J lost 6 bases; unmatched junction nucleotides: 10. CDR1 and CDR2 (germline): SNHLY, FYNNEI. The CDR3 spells CASSGQVRGLDTQYF. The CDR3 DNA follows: TGTGCCAGCAGTGGACAGGTTAGGGGGCTTGATACGCAGTATTTT.

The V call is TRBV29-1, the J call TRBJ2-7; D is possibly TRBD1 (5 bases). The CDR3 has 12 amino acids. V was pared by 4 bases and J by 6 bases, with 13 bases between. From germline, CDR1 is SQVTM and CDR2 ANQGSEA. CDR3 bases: TGCAGCGTTGTGCAGGGATCGGGCGAGCAGTACTTC. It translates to CSVVQGSGEQYF.

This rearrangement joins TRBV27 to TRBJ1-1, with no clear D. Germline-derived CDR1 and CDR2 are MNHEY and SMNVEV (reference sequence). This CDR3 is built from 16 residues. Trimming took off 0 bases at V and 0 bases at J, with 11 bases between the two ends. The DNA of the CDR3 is TGTGCCAGCAGTTTATCGATAGTAGGTGTGAACACTGAAGCTTTCTTT. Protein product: CASSLSIVGVNTEAFF.

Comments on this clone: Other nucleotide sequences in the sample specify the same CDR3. The CDR3 DNA reads TGTGCCAGCAGCGTTTCAGGGGGCACTGAAGCTTTCTTT. Translated, it gives CASSVSGGTEAFF. The rearrangement uses TRBV9 and TRBJ1-1; the match to TRBD1 covers 7 bases. J was trimmed by 4 bases and V by 2 bases; bases with no gene match: 2. The CDR3 loop spans 13 amino acids. Germline CDR1 is SGDLS and CDR2 is YYNGEE. Full variable domain (rest looked up from reference TRBV9 and TRBJ1-1): DSGVTQTPKHLITATGQRVTLRCSPRSGDLSVYWYQQSLDQGLQFLIQYYNGEERAKGNILERFSAQQFPDLHSELNLSSLELGDSALYFCASSVSGGTEAFFGQGTRLTVV.

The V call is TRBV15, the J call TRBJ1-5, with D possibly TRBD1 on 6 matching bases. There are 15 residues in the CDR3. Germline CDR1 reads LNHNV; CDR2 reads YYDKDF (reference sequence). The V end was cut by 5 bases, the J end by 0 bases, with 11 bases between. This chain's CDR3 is CATSRRGTSNQPQHF. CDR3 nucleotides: TGTGCCACCAGCCGCAGGGGAACTAGCAATCAGCCCCAGCATTTT.